This T cell receptor beta chain appears in the sequencing data of a study of blood T cells in healthy people across ages. The study, taken as a whole, reports: Long-lived donors had more naive CD4+ cells and higher diversity than aged donors. Considered underestimates were the diversity estimates obtained from one million T cells.

Next came a second PCR, run for about 6 to 12 cycles, which used a sample-barcoded 5' primer along with a J-beta primer mix. Every sample produced at least 2.5 million CDR3-containing paired-end reads. TCRdb independently ran MiXCR on the 5' RACE reads; one entry per CDR3 protein. The sample lists 1.6 million or so distinct CDR3 sequences, about 32% occurring once. In terms of origin and age, donors were healthy Caucasian individuals from Russia aged 6 to 90. Of note for this clonotype: Antigen: not known.

The germline CDR1 and CDR2 sequences are SGHNT and YYREEE (reference sequence). This CDR3 has 14 residues. V lost 1 base and J lost 7; bases outside the gene matches: 5. The chain uses TRBV5-4 and TRBJ1-2; 9 bases align to TRBD1. This receptor was obtained from a woman in her twenties or thirties in good health. Sequencing was carried out using blood. The CDR3 DNA reads as TGTGCCAGCAGCTTGCCTCGACAGGGGGTTGGCTACACCTTC. Its protein is CASSLPRQGVGYTF.